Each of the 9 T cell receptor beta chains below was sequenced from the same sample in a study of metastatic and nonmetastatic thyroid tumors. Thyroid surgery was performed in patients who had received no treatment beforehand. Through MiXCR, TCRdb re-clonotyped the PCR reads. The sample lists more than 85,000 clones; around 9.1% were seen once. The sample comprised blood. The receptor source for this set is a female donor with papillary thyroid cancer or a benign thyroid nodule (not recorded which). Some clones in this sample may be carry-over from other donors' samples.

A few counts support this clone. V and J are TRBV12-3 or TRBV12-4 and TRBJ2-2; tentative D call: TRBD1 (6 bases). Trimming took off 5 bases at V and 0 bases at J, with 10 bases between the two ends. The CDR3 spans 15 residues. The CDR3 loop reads CASSRGHSNTGELFF. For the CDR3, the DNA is TGTGCCAGCAGTCGGGGACATTCGAACACCGGGGAGCTGTTTTTT.

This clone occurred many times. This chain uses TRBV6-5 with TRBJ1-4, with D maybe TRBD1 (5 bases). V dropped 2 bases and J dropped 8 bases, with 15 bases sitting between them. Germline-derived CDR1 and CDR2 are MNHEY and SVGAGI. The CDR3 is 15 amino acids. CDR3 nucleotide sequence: TGTGCCAGCAGTTACGACTTGGGACGACCGGAAAAACTGTTTTTT. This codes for CASSYDLGRPEKLFF.

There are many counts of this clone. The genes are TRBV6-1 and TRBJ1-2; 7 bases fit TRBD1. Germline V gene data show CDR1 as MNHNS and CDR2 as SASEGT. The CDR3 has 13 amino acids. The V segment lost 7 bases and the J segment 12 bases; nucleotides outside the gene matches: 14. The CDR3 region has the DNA TGTGCCAGCACCCCCGATGGGCGGGGACAGAACACCTTC. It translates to CASTPDGRGQNTF.

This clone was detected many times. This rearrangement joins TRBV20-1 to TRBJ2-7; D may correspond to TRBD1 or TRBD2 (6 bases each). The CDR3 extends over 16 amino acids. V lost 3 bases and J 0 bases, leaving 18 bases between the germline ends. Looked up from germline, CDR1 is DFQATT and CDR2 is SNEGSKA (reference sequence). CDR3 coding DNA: TGCAGTGCTAGGGGGGGCAGAAGGAACTTCTCCTACGAGCAGTACTTC. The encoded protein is CSARGGRRNFSYEQYF.

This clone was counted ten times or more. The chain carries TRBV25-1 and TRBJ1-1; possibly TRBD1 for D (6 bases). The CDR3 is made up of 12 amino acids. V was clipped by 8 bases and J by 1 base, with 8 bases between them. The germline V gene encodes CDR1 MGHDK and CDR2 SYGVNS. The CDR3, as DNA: TGTGCCAGCCGAGGGGGGAACACTGAAGCTTTCTTT. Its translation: CASRGGNTEAFF.

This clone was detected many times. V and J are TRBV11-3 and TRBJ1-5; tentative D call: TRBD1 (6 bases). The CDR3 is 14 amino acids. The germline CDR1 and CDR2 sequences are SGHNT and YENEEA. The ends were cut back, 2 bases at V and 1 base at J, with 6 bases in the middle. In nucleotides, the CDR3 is TGTGCCAGCAGCTTACAGGGGAGCAATCAGCCCCAGCATTTT. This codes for CASSLQGSNQPQHF. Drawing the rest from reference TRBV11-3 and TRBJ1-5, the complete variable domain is EAGVVQSPRYKIIEKKQPVAFWCNPISGHNTLYWYLQNLGQGPELLIRYENEEAVDDSQLPKDRFSAERLKGVDSTLKIQPAELGDSAVYLCASSLQGSNQPQHFGDGTRLSIL.

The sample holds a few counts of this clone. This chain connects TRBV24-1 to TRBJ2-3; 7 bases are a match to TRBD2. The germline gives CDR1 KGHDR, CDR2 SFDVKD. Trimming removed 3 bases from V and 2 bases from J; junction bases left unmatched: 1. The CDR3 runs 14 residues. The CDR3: CATSDRGDTDTQYF. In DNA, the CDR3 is TGTGCCACCAGTGATCGGGGGGACACAGATACGCAGTATTTT.

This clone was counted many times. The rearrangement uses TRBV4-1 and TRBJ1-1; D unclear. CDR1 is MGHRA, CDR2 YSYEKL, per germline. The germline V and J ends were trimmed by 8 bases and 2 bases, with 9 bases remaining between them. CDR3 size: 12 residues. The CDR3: CASSLDNTEAFF. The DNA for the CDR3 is TGCGCCAGCTCCTTGGACAACACTGAAGCTTTCTTT.

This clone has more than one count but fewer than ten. Written as DNA, the CDR3 is TGTGCCAGTAGCCCGACAGGGAAGGGCAATCAGCCCCAGCATTTT. This sequence encodes CASSPTGKGNQPQHF. V gene TRBV19 combines with J gene TRBJ1-5; 7 bases agree with TRBD1. The ends lost 6 bases at V and 2 bases at J; junction bases unmatched: 7. Germline V lookup: CDR1 LNHDA, CDR2 SQIVND (reference sequence). The CDR3 contains 15 residues.